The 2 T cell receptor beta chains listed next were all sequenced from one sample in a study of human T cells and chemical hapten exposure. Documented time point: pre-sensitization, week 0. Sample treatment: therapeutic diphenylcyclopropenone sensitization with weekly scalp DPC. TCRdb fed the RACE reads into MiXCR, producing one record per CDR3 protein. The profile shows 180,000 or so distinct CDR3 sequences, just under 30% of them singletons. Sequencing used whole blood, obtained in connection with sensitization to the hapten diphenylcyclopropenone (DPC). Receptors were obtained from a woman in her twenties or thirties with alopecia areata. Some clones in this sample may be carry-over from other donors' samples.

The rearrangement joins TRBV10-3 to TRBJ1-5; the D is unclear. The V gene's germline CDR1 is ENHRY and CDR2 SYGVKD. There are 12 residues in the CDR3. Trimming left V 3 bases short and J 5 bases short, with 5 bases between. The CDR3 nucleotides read TGTGCCATCAGTGACGTGGATCAGCCCCAGCATTTT. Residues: CAISDVDQPQHF.

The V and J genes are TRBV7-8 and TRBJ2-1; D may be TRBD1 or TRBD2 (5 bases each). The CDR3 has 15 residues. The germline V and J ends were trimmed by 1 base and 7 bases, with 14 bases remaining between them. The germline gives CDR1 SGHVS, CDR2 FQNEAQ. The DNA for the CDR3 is TGTGCCAGCAGCTTAGTTGGGGGTGGGTGGAATGAGCAGTTCTTC. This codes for CASSLVGGGWNEQFF.